The clone carrying this T cell receptor (beta chain) has only one observation. Its antigen is not identified. The data were taken from a study of cytomegalovirus exposure and HLA in healthy donors. Study-level information: Genetic ancestry analysis placed around 76% of the 400 or so donors that were genotyped in the Caucasian-associated cluster. Study results and caveats: As a later analysis showed, a missense DCLRE1C variant was linked to trimming of TCR beta V- and J-genes. A few V segments could not be told apart, such as TRBV6-2 and TRBV6-3, and were left out.

PCR involved 60 Vbeta and 13 Jbeta primers. TCRdb's table, derived via immunoSEQ multiplex PCR, lists solely in-frame clones and lacks some. The table includes approximately 200,000 clones, 70% to 85% detected once. Germline assignment: CDR1 SGHTA and CDR2 FQGNSA. The V gene lost 2 bases and the J gene lost 5 bases, with 15 bases spanning the gap. The CDR3 spans 15 residues. The chain employs TRBV7-2 and TRBJ1-1; a weak D match, TRBD1 (6 bases). Sequencing was performed on PBMCs. The TCR was taken from a girl aged 2 to 9 in good health and CMV-seronegative. In DNA form, the CDR3 reads TGTGCCAGCAGCTTACCAGGGGTTTTGAGGACTGAAGCTTTCTTT. Its translation is CASSLPGVLRTEAFF.